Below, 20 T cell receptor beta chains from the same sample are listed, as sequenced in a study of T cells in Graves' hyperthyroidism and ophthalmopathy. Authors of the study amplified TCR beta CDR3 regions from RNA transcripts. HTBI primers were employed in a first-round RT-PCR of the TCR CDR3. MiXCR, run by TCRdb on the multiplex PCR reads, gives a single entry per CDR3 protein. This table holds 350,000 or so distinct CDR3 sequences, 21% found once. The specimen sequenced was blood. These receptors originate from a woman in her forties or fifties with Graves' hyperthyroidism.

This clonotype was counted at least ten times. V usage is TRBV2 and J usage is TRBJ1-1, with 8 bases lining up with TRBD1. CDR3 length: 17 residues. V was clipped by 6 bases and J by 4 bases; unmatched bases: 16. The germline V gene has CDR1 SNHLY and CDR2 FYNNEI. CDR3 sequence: CASSPETGAPGSTEAFF. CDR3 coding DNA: TGTGCCAGCAGCCCCGAGACAGGGGCTCCGGGGAGCACTGAAGCTTTCTTT.

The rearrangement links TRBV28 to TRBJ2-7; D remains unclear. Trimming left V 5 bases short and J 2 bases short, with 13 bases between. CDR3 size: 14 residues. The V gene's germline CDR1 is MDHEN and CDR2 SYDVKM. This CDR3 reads CASSRPYLTYEQYF. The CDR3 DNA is TGTGCCAGCAGTAGGCCATATCTAACCTACGAGCAGTACTTC.

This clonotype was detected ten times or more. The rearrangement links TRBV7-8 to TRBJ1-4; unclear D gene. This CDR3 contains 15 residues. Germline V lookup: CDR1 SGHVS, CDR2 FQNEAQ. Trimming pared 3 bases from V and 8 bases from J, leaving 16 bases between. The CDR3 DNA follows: TGTGCCAGCAGCTTGGTTGGGCAACCGAGGGAAAAACTGTTTTTT. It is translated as CASSLVGQPREKLFF.

The CDR3 DNA sequence: TGTGCCAGCTCACCGTGGGATATTGAGACGCAGCCAACCGAGCAGTACTTC. Translation gives CASSPWDIETQPTEQYF. The V gene is TRBV18, the J gene TRBJ2-7, with D unresolved. Germline V gene sequence: CDR1 KGHSH, CDR2 LQKENI. The V end lost 3 bases, the J end lost 6 bases, and 24 bases lay between the germline ends. The CDR3 spans 17 residues. The whole variable domain, filled in from reference TRBV18 and TRBJ2-7, reads NAGVMQNPRHLVRRRGQEARLRCSPMKGHSHVYWYRQLPEEGLKFMVYLQKENIIDESGMPKERFSAEFPKEGPSILRIQQVVRGDSAAYFCASSPWDIETQPTEQYFGPGTRLTVT.

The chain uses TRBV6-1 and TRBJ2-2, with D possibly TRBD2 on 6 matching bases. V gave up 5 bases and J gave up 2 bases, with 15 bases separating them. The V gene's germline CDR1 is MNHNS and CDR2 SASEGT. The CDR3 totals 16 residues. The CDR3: CASSPGVAANTGELFF. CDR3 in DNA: TGTGCCAGCAGTCCTGGGGTAGCGGCTAACACCGGGGAGCTGTTTTTT.

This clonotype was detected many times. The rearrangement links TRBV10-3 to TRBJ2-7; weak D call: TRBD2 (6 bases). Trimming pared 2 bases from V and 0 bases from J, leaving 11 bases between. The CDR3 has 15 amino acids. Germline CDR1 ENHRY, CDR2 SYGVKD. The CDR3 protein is CAISEGGSRSYEQYF. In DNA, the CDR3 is TGTGCCATCAGTGAGGGGGGGTCTCGCTCCTACGAGCAGTACTTC.

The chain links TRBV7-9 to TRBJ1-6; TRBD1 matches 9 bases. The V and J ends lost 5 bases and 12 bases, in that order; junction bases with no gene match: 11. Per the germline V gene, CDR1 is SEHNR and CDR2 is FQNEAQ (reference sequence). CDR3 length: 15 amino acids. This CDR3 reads CASSVRDRAYGPLHF. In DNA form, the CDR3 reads TGTGCCAGCAGCGTCCGGGACAGGGCCTACGGACCCCTCCACTTT.

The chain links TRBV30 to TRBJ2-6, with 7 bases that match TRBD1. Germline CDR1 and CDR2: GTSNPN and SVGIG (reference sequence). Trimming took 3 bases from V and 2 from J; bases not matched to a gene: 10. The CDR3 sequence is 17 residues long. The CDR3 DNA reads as TGTGCCTGGAGAAGGGGGCGACTGGGCGCTGGGGCCAACGTCCTGACTTTC. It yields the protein CAWRRGRLGAGANVLTF.

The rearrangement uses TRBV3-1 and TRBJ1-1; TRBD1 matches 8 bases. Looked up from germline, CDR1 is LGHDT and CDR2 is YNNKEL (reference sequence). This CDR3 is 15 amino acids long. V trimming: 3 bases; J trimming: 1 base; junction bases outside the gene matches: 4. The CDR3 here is CASSQDRVRNTEAFF. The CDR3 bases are TGTGCCAGCAGCCAGGACAGGGTCCGGAACACTGAAGCTTTCTTT.

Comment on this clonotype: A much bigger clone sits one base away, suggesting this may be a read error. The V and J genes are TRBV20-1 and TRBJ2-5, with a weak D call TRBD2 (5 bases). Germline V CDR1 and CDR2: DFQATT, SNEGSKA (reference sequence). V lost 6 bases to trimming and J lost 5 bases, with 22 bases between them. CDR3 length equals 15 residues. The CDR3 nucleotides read TGCAGTGCCAACACTCCGGTCCCCGGAGGCGAGACCCAGTACTTC. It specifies CSANTPVPGGETQYF.

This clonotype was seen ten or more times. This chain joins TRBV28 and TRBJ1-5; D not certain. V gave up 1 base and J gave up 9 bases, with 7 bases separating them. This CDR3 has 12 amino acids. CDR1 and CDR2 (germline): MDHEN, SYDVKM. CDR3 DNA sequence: TGTGCCAGCAGTTTATCGACCCTGCCCCAGCATTTT. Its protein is CASSLSTLPQHF.

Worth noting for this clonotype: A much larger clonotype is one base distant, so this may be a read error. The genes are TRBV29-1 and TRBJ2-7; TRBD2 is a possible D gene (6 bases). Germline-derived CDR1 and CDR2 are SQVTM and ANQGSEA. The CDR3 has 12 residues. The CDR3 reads CSVESVDYERYF. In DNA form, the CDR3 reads TGCAGCGTTGAGAGCGTGGACTACGAGCGGTACTTC.

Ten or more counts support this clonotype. CDR3: CASKPGRMNTGELFF. CDR3 coding DNA: TGTGCCAGCAAGCCCGGACGGATGAACACCGGGGAGCTGTTTTTT. The rearrangement joins TRBV2 to TRBJ2-2, with unresolved D. This CDR3 is 15 amino acids long. Germline CDR1 SNHLY, CDR2 FYNNEI. V lost 7 bases and J lost 1, with 13 bases in between.

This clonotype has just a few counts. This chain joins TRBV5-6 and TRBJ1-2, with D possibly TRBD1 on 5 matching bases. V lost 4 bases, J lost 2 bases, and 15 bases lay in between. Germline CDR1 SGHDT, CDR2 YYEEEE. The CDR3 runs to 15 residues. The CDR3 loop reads CASSREGGTNYGYTF. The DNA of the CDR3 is TGTGCCAGCAGCAGGGAAGGAGGGACGAACTATGGCTACACCTTC. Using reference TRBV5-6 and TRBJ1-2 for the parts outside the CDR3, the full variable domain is DAGVTQSPTHLIKTRGQQVTLRCSPKSGHDTVSWYQQALGQGPQFIFQYYEEEERQRGNFPDRFSGHQFPNYSSELNVNALLLGDSALYLCASSREGGTNYGYTFGSGTRLTVV.

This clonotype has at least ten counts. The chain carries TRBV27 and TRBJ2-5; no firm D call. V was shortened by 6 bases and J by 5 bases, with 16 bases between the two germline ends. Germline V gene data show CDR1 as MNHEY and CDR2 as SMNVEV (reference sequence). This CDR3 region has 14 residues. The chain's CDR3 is CASSYGYSRETQYF. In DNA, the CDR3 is TGTGCCAGCAGCTACGGATATTCTCGGGAGACCCAGTACTTC.

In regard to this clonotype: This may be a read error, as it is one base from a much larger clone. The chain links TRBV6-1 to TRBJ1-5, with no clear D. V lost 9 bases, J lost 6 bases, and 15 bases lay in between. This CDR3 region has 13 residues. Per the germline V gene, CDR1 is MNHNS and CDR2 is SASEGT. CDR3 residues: CASEEQRAQPQHF. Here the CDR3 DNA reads TGTGCCAGTGAAGAACAGAGGGCTCAGCCCCAGCATTTT.

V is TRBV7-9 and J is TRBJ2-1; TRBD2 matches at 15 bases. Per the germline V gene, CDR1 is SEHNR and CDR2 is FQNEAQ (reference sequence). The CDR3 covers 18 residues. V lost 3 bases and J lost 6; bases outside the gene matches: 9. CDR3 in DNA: TGTGCCAGCAGCTTCCTTCGGACTAGCGGGAGGGCCCGCAATGAGCAGTTCTTC. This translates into CASSFLRTSGRARNEQFF.

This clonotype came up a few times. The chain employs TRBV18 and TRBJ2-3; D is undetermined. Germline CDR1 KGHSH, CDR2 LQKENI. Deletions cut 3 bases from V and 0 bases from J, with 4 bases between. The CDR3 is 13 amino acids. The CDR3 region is CASSPMSTDTQYF. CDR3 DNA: TGTGCCAGCTCACCCATGAGCACAGATACGCAGTATTTT.

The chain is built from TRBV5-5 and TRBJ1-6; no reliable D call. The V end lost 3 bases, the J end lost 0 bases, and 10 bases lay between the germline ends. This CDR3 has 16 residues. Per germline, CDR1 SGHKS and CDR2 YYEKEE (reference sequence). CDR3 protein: CASSSIGSSYNSPLHF. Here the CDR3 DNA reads TGTGCCAGCAGCTCCATAGGGAGCTCCTATAATTCACCCCTCCACTTT.

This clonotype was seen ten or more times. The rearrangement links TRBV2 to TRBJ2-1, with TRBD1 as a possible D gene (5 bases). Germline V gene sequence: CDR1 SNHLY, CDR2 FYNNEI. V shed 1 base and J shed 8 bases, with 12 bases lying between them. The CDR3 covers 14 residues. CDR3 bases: TGTGCCAGCAGTGAAGTGTCAGGGAACTATGAGCAGTTCTTC. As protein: CASSEVSGNYEQFF.